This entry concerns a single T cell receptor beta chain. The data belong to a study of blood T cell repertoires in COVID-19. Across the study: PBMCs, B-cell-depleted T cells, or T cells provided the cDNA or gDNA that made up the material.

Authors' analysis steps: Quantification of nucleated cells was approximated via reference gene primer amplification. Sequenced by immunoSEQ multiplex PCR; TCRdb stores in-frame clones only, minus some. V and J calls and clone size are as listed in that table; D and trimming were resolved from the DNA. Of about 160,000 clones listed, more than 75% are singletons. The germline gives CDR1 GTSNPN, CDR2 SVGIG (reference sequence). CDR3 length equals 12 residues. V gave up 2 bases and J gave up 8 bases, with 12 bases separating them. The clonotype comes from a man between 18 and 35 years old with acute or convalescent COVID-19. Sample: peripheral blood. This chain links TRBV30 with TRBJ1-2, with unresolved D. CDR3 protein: CAWSWEGGGYTF. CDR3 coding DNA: TGTGCCTGGAGTTGGGAGGGCGGAGGCTACACCTTC.